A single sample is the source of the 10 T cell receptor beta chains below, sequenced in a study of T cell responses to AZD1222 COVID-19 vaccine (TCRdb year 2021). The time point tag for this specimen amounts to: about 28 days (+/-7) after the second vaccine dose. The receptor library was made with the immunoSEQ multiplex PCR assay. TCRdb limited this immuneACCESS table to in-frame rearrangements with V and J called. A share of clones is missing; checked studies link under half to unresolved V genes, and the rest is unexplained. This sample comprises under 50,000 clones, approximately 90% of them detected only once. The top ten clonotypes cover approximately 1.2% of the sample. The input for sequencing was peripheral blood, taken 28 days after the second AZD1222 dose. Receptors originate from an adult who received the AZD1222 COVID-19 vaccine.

This CDR3 reads CASSFPTGRTEAFF. CDR3 in DNA: TGTGCCAGTAGTTTCCCGACAGGGCGAACTGAAGCTTTCTTT. This sequence joins TRBV19 and TRBJ1-1, with 7 bases matching TRBD1. V was pared by 5 bases and J by 5 bases, with 8 bases of the junction left unmatched. Germline lookup yields CDR1 LNHDA and CDR2 SQIVND (reference sequence). The CDR3 runs 14 residues.

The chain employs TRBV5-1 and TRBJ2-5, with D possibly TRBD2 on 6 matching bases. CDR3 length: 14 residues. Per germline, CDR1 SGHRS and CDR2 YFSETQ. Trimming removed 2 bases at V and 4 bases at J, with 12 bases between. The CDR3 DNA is TGCGCCAGCAGCTTTACGGGAGAAGGAGAGACCCAGTACTTC. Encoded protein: CASSFTGEGETQYF. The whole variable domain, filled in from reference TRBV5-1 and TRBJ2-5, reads KAGVTQTPRYLIKTRGQQVTLSCSPISGHRSVSWYQQTPGQGLQFLFEYFSETQRNKGNFPGRFSGRQFSNSRSEMNVSTLELGDSALYLCASSFTGEGETQYFGPGTRLLVL.

CDR3 sequence: CASSYLPNPGLAGLPYEQYF. The CDR3, as DNA: TGCGCCAGCAGTTACCTACCAAACCCGGGACTAGCGGGTCTCCCCTACGAGCAGTACTTC. The chain links TRBV5-1 to TRBJ2-7, with 12 bases matching TRBD2. Germline V gives CDR1 SGHRS, CDR2 YFSETQ. The V gene end was trimmed by 5 bases and the J gene end by 2 bases; junction bases not matched to a gene: 20. The CDR3 is 20 residues long. The full variable domain, its missing parts supplied by reference TRBV5-1 and TRBJ2-7, is KAGVTQTPRYLIKTRGQQVTLSCSPISGHRSVSWYQQTPGQGLQFLFEYFSETQRNKGNFPGRFSGRQFSNSRSEMNVSTLELGDSALYLCASSYLPNPGLAGLPYEQYFGPGTRLTVT.

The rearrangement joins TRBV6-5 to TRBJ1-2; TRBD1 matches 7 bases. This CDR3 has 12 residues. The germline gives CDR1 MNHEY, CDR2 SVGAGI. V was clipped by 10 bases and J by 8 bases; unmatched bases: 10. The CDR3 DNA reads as TGTGCCATCCGACAGGGTTTTAGGGGCTACACCTTC. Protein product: CAIRQGFRGYTF.

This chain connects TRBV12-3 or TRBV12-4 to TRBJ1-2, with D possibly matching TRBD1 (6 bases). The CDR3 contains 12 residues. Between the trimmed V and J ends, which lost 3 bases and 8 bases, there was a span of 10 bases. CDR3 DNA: TGTGCCAGCAGTTTCGGAGGGGGAGGCTACACCTTC. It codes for CASSFGGGGYTF.

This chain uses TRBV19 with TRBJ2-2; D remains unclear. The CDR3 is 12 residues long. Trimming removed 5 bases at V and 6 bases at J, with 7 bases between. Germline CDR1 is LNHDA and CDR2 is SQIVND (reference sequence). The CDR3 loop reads CASSPYPGELFF. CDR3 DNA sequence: TGTGCCAGTAGTCCGTATCCCGGGGAGCTGTTTTTT.

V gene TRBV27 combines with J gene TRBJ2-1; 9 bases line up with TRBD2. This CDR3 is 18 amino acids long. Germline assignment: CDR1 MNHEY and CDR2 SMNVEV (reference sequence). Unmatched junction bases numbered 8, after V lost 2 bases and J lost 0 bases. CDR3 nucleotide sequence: TGTGCCAGCAGTTTAACATTCGCGACTAGCGGCTCCTACAATGAGCAGTTCTTC. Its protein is CASSLTFATSGSYNEQFF.

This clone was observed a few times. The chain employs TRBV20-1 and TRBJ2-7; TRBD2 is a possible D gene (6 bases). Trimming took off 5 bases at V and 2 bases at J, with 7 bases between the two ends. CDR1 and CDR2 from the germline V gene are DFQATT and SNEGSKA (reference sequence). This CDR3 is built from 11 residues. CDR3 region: CSARLAYEQYF. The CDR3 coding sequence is TGCAGTGCTCGACTAGCCTACGAGCAGTACTTC.

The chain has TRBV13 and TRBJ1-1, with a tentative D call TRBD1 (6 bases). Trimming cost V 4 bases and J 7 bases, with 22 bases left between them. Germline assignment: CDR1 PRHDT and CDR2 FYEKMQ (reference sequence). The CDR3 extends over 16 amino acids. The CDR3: CASSSSRGGPRGEAFF. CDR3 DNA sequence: TGTGCCAGCAGCTCCAGCCGCGGTGGGCCCAGGGGTGAAGCTTTCTTT.

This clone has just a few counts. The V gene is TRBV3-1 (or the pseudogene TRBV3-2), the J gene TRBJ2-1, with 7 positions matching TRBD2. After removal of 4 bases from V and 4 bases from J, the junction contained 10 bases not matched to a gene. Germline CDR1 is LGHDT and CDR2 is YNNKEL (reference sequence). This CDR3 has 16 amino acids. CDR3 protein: CASSRAPSGAYNEQFF. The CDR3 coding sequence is TGTGCCAGCAGCCGGGCGCCTAGCGGCGCTTACAATGAGCAGTTCTTC.